A single sample gave rise to the 27 T cell receptor beta chains below, sequenced in a study of T-cell memory formation after mild COVID-19. In TCRdb, the 5' RACE reads were re-called with MiXCR into one record per CDR3 protein. The sample has fewer than 650,000 distinct CDR3 sequences, 17% seen once; the top ten hold about 8.6%. Sequencing input: PBMCs or a T cell subset sorted from them (not recorded which). These receptors came from an adult woman who had mild COVID-19 (a few samples of this study predate the infection). Cell type and time point are not known.

This clonotype occurred a few times. The chain carries TRBV5-1 and TRBJ2-1; D is ambiguous. V lost 4 bases and J lost 4, with 12 bases in between. CDR1 is SGHRS and CDR2 is YFSETQ in the germline V gene. This CDR3 has 14 amino acids. In DNA form, the CDR3 reads TGCGCCAGCAGCCCACCCGTGGGGTACAATGAGCAGTTCTTC. This gives the protein CASSPPVGYNEQFF.

The V gene is TRBV12-3 or TRBV12-4, the J gene TRBJ1-1; TRBD1 is a possible D gene (6 bases). Trimming left V 6 bases short and J 1 base short, with 15 bases between. The CDR3 has 15 amino acids. CDR3 region: CASRFVGGRNTEAFF. The CDR3 bases are TGTGCCAGCAGATTTGTGGGGGGCAGGAACACTGAAGCTTTCTTT.

This clonotype was seen at least ten times. V is TRBV20-1 and J is TRBJ2-7; 9 nucleotides agree with TRBD2. Germline CDR1 reads DFQATT; CDR2 reads SNEGSKA (reference sequence). This CDR3 is built from 16 residues. With V trimmed by 3 bases and J by 4 bases, 13 bases remained unmatched. This chain's CDR3 is CSARKTFLTSGYEQYF. The CDR3 DNA follows: TGCAGTGCTAGGAAGACTTTCCTGACTAGCGGATACGAGCAGTACTTC.

The chain links TRBV3-1 to TRBJ1-5; D gene ambiguous. V lost 0 bases and J lost 7, with 13 bases in between. CDR1 is LGHDT and CDR2 is YNNKEL in the germline V gene (reference sequence). The CDR3 extends over 15 amino acids. CDR3 in amino acids: CASSQDPHLIQPQHF. In DNA form, the CDR3 reads TGTGCCAGCAGCCAAGACCCTCATTTAATCCAGCCCCAGCATTTT.

Only a few counts were recorded for this clonotype. The genes are TRBV19 and TRBJ2-7, with 12 bases that match TRBD2. From germline, CDR1 is LNHDA and CDR2 SQIVND (reference sequence). The CDR3 has 12 residues. J gave up 4 bases and V 10 bases, and 2 bases lay outside the gene matches. The CDR3 DNA reads as TGTGCCAAGCTAGCGGGGGGGTACGAGCAGTACTTC. Its protein product is CAKLAGGYEQYF.

This clonotype was recorded a few times. CDR3 DNA sequence: TGTGCCAGCAGCGCCTCCGGGACCCTTGTAGAGACCCAGTACTTC. Protein sequence: CASSASGTLVETQYF. V usage is TRBV9 and J usage is TRBJ2-5; either TRBD1 or TRBD2 may supply D (5 bases each). CDR3 length equals 15 residues. V gave up 3 bases and J gave up 4 bases, with 16 bases separating them. Per germline, CDR1 SGDLS and CDR2 YYNGEE.

This clonotype came up a few times. The chain employs TRBV9 and TRBJ2-5, with D perhaps being TRBD1 or TRBD2 (5 bases each). The CDR3 is 16 residues long. Trimming removed 0 bases from V and 4 bases from J, with 16 bases in between. The V gene's germline CDR1 is SGDLS and CDR2 YYNGEE. The CDR3 is CASSVVDRGPGETQYF. The CDR3 DNA is TGTGCCAGCAGCGTAGTTGACCGGGGCCCAGGAGAGACCCAGTACTTC.

This chain connects TRBV27 to TRBJ2-3, with D perhaps matching TRBD1 (6 bases). Germline values: CDR1 MNHEY, CDR2 SMNVEV (reference sequence). CDR3 length: 16 amino acids. V shed 6 bases and J shed 5 bases, with 21 bases lying between them. The CDR3, as DNA: TGTGCCAGCAGCTCGACCGGGACACTTGGGATAGATACGCAGTATTTT. This translates into CASSSTGTLGIDTQYF.

This rearrangement joins TRBV5-6 to TRBJ1-2, with D possibly being TRBD1 (6 bases). This CDR3 has 13 amino acids. Germline loops: CDR1 SGHDT, CDR2 YYEEEE. V was cut by 3 bases and J by 4 bases, with 10 bases left in between. The CDR3 nucleotides read TGTGCCAGCAGCTACACAGGGCCCTATGGCTACACCTTC. Translation gives CASSYTGPYGYTF.

This clonotype was found a few times. The CDR3, as DNA: TGTGCCAGCAGCCCGGACGGGACTAGCGGTAACGAGCAGTACTTC. Its protein is CASSPDGTSGNEQYF. The chain joins TRBV7-9 to TRBJ2-7; 11 bases are a match to TRBD2. The CDR3 has 15 amino acids. Germline V gene lookup returns CDR1 SEHNR and CDR2 FQNEAQ (reference sequence). Trimming at V came to 5 bases and at J to 5 bases, leaving 8 bases not matched to a gene.

This clonotype is medium-sized (0.01 to 0.1%). The genes are TRBV20-1 and TRBJ2-5; weak D call: TRBD1 (5 bases). V was shortened by 6 bases and J by 7 bases, with 12 bases between the two germline ends. CDR3 size: 11 residues. In germline, CDR1 is DFQATT, CDR2 SNEGSKA (reference sequence). CDR3 sequence reads: CSAPAGRTQYF. Here the CDR3 DNA reads TGCAGTGCCCCAGCAGGGCGGACCCAGTACTTC.

The chain combines TRBV7-9 with TRBJ2-7; D is possibly TRBD1 (5 bases). This CDR3 is 15 amino acids long. Between the trimmed V and J ends, which lost 5 bases and 0 bases, there was a span of 14 bases. Germline V CDR1 and CDR2: SEHNR, FQNEAQ (reference sequence). CDR3 residues: CASSPTALPSYEQYF. The CDR3 region has the DNA TGTGCCAGCAGCCCGACAGCATTGCCCTCCTACGAGCAGTACTTC.

The chain's CDR3 is CASSSGGSSYNSPLHF. The CDR3 nucleotides read TGTGCCAGCAGTTCGGGGGGGAGCTCCTATAATTCACCCCTCCACTTT. The chain carries TRBV6-5 and TRBJ1-6; D might be TRBD1 (5 bases). The CDR3 is made up of 16 amino acids. V was trimmed by 4 bases and J by 0 bases, leaving 10 bases between them. Germline assignment: CDR1 MNHEY and CDR2 SVGAGI.

A few counts support this clonotype. The chain joins TRBV27 to TRBJ1-1, with 7 bases identical to TRBD1. Unmatched junction bases numbered 4, after V lost 2 bases and J lost 1 base. Germline values: CDR1 MNHEY, CDR2 SMNVEV (reference sequence). The CDR3 length is 15 residues. The CDR3 nucleotides are TGTGCCAGCAGTTTACTCGGGACAGAGAACACTGAAGCTTTCTTT. This encodes CASSLLGTENTEAFF.

This clonotype was picked up a small number of times. The V call is TRBV30, the J call TRBJ2-7; D is unresolved. Between the trimmed V and J ends, which lost 3 bases and 6 bases, there was a span of 15 bases. Per the germline V gene, CDR1 is GTSNPN and CDR2 is SVGIG (reference sequence). This CDR3 is built from 13 residues. CDR3: CAWRAQWVGEQYF. In DNA, the CDR3 is TGTGCCTGGAGAGCCCAGTGGGTGGGCGAGCAGTACTTC.

The chain carries TRBV5-1 and TRBJ1-6; perhaps TRBD1 as D (5 bases). V lost 6 bases and J 7 bases, leaving 14 bases between the germline ends. CDR3 length equals 14 residues. Germline V gene data show CDR1 as SGHRS and CDR2 as YFSETQ. The CDR3 region is CASTARDPNSPLHF. DNA of the CDR3: TGCGCCAGCACCGCCCGGGACCCCAATTCACCCCTCCACTTT. The full variable domain, with the rest looked up from reference TRBV5-1 and TRBJ1-6, is KAGVTQTPRYLIKTRGQQVTLSCSPISGHRSVSWYQQTPGQGLQFLFEYFSETQRNKGNFPGRFSGRQFSNSRSEMNVSTLELGDSALYLCASTARDPNSPLHFGNGTRLTVT.

This clonotype was observed a few times. V is TRBV4-1 and J is TRBJ1-5; 8 nucleotides line up with TRBD1. This CDR3 spans 13 amino acids. The V gene's germline CDR1 is MGHRA and CDR2 YSYEKL. V was clipped by 0 bases and J by 9 bases; unmatched bases: 1. The CDR3 sequence is CASSQEGQVPQHF. CDR3 nucleotide sequence: TGCGCCAGCAGCCAAGAGGGACAGGTGCCCCAGCATTTT.

This clonotype came up a few times. The J gene is TRBJ1-2, the V gene TRBV20-1, with 7 bases matching TRBD1. Germline V gives CDR1 DFQATT, CDR2 SNEGSKA (reference sequence). V lost 0 bases, J lost 8 bases, and 9 bases stayed unmatched. The CDR3 covers 14 residues. The CDR3 sequence: CSARDQRGLWGYTF. In nucleotides, the CDR3 is TGCAGTGCTAGAGATCAGAGGGGGCTGTGGGGCTACACCTTC.

This rearrangement joins TRBV27 to TRBJ2-3; D call uncertain. The CDR3 has 14 residues. Trimming removed 1 base at V and 2 bases at J, with 7 bases between. Germline CDR1 MNHEY, CDR2 SMNVEV (reference sequence). The CDR3 reads CASSLLATTDTQYF. The CDR3 bases are TGTGCCAGCAGTTTATTGGCTACCACAGATACGCAGTATTTT.

This sequence joins TRBV5-6 and TRBJ1-1; 12 bases map to TRBD1. The trim removed 3 bases at V and 0 bases at J, leaving 6 bases unmatched. In germline, CDR1 is SGHDT, CDR2 YYEEEE. The CDR3 is 17 amino acids. CDR3 coding DNA: TGTGCCAGCAGCTCGCCCGGGACAGGGGGCGTGAACACTGAAGCTTTCTTT. Translated: CASSSPGTGGVNTEAFF.

The gene calls are TRBV9 and TRBJ1-3; a possible D gene is TRBD1 (6 bases). The V and J ends lost 3 bases and 4 bases respectively, with 17 bases between them. Germline values: CDR1 SGDLS, CDR2 YYNGEE. The CDR3 loop spans 16 amino acids. The CDR3 protein is CASSASTGHSGNTIYF. CDR3 DNA sequence: TGTGCCAGCAGCGCATCGACAGGCCACTCGGGAAACACCATATATTTT.

In its sample, this clonotype was seen a few times. The CDR3 nucleotides read TGTGCCAGCAGCGTAGACCCCACGAACCCGACTGAAGCTTTCTTT. It translates to CASSVDPTNPTEAFF. J is TRBJ1-1 and V is TRBV9, with D unresolved. The germline V gene has CDR1 SGDLS and CDR2 YYNGEE. The CDR3 is 15 residues long. Trimming pared 0 bases from V and 5 bases from J, leaving 14 bases between.

This clonotype has just a few counts. V and J are TRBV3-1 and TRBJ1-2; D remains ambiguous. The CDR3 is made up of 13 amino acids. The V end was cut by 4 bases, the J end by 7 bases, with 13 bases between. Germline CDR1 LGHDT, CDR2 YNNKEL (reference sequence). The CDR3 DNA is TGTGCCAGCAGCCGGGTCCTTGGGGTTGGCTACACCTTC. As protein: CASSRVLGVGYTF.

The chain combines TRBV9 with TRBJ2-3; D ambiguous. Trimming left V 4 bases short and J 10 bases short, with 13 bases between. Germline V gives CDR1 SGDLS, CDR2 YYNGEE. This CDR3 comprises 12 residues. This CDR3 reads CASSSTGLAQYF. In DNA, the CDR3 is TGTGCCAGCAGCTCGACCGGGTTGGCGCAGTATTTT.

The CDR3 DNA reads TGTGCCAGCAGCCCGACAGGGGCCTATGGCTACACCTTC. It is translated as CASSPTGAYGYTF. The chain links TRBV7-2 to TRBJ1-2; 8 bases line up with TRBD1. The CDR3 totals 13 residues. Germline V lookup: CDR1 SGHTA, CDR2 FQGNSA. Trimming removed 5 bases from V and 4 bases from J; junction bases left unmatched: 3.

This clonotype was found a few times. The CDR3, as DNA: TGTGCCAGCTCACCACAAAACGAGAATAATGAGCAGTTCTTC. This encodes CASSPQNENNEQFF. V usage is TRBV18 and J usage is TRBJ2-1; D not resolved. The ends were cut back, 1 base at V and 7 bases at J, with 11 bases in the middle. In germline, CDR1 is KGHSH, CDR2 LQKENI. This CDR3 spans 14 amino acids.

The chain carries TRBV7-9 and TRBJ1-2, with D perhaps TRBD1 (6 bases). Trimming took off 5 bases at V and 6 bases at J, with 22 bases between the two ends. There are 16 residues in the CDR3. From germline, CDR1 is SEHNR and CDR2 FQNEAQ (reference sequence). The CDR3 DNA reads as TGTGCCAGCAGCCCCCGGGGAGGGGGAATGTCGAATGGCTACACCTTC. Protein sequence: CASSPRGGGMSNGYTF.